This TCR beta chain is from a study of blood T cells in healthy people across ages. Points from the study as a whole: Diversity figures based on one million T cells were deemed too low.

Next came a second PCR, run for roughly 6 to 11 cycles, which used a sample-barcoded 5' primer along with a J-beta primer mix. Tags on each cDNA molecule came from a template-switch adaptor with 12 random nucleotides. TCRdb processed the 5' RACE reads anew with MiXCR; each CDR3 protein has one entry. The table includes roughly 790,000 distinct CDR3 sequences, around 46% detected once. This clonotype came up a few times. The antigen remains undetermined. PBMCs were isolated at a quantity of at least 6 million per sample. With 4 bases removed from V and 0 bases from J, the gap between germline ends came to 7 bases. Germline CDR1 SQVTM, CDR2 ANQGSEA. The CDR3 runs 12 residues.

Sequencing input: blood. The receptor was derived from a woman between 55 and 75 years old in good health. The chain joins TRBV29-1 to TRBJ2-7, with a possible D match to TRBD2 (6 bases). The CDR3 here is CSVGRGSYEQYF. As DNA, the CDR3 is TGCAGCGTTGGGCGGGGCTCCTACGAGCAGTACTTC.